The rows below give T cell receptor beta chains drawn from one sample of a study of shared clonotypes between healthy human individuals. The table came from immunoSEQ multiplex PCR; TCRdb's copy has only in-frame clones and leaves some out. Of 600,000 to 750,000 clones in the sample, 55% to 75% were seen once. Sequencing used memory CD4+ T cells sorted from blood. These receptors were obtained from a woman aged 25 to 45 in good health. Each CDR3 is given with its conserved first and last residue. Fields, in order: clone size, V gene, D gene, J gene, CDR3 protein, CDR3 DNA. D genes are given only for firm matches. Clone size is not always given. Where it is, it says once, few, many or a class for expanded clones.

clone_size: .; v_call: TRBV14; d_call: TRBD2; j_call: TRBJ2-7; cdr3_aa: CASSRSGNSYEQYF; cdr3_nt: TGTGCCAGCAGCAGGAGCGGGAACTCGTACGAGCAGTACTTC
clone_size: .; v_call: TRBV28; d_call: .; j_call: TRBJ2-1; cdr3_aa: CASSGAFYNEQFF; cdr3_nt: TGTGCCAGCAGTGGGGCCTTCTACAATGAGCAGTTCTTC
clone_size: once; v_call: TRBV5-4; d_call: TRBD2; j_call: TRBJ2-1; cdr3_aa: CASSERLAYNEQFF; cdr3_nt: TGTGCCAGCAGCGAAAGACTAGCGTACAATGAGCAGTTCTTC
clone_size: few; v_call: TRBV19; d_call: TRBD1; j_call: TRBJ2-2; cdr3_aa: CASSSDRVTGELFF; cdr3_nt: TGTGCCAGTAGTTCGGACAGGGTTACCGGGGAGCTGTTTTTT
clone_size: few; v_call: TRBV6-5; d_call: TRBD2; j_call: TRBJ2-5; cdr3_aa: CASSSQTSGETQYF; cdr3_nt: TGTGCCAGCAGTTCCCAAACTAGCGGGGAGACCCAGTACTTC
clone_size: .; v_call: TRBV2; d_call: .; j_call: TRBJ1-1; cdr3_aa: CASREPPQGFF; cdr3_nt: TGTGCCAGCAGAGAACCCCCCCAGGGTTTCTTT
clone_size: .; v_call: TRBV9; d_call: .; j_call: TRBJ2-7; cdr3_aa: CASSERDPAIEQYF; cdr3_nt: TGTGCCAGCAGCGAACGGGACCCCGCTATCGAGCAGTACTTC
clone_size: .; v_call: TRBV25-1; d_call: TRBD2; j_call: TRBJ2-5; cdr3_aa: CASSVAGGEETQYF; cdr3_nt: TGTGCCAGCAGTGTAGCGGGAGGGGAAGAGACCCAGTACTTC
clone_size: few; v_call: TRBV2; d_call: .; j_call: TRBJ2-1; cdr3_aa: CASSRQSRDVHNEQFF; cdr3_nt: TGTGCCAGCAGTCGACAAAGCCGGGACGTACACAATGAGCAGTTCTTC
clone_size: .; v_call: TRBV30; d_call: .; j_call: TRBJ2-7; cdr3_aa: CAWSVLGLHDGYEQYF; cdr3_nt: TGTGCCTGGAGTGTACTGGGTCTGCACGATGGGTACGAGCAGTACTTC
clone_size: .; v_call: TRBV19; d_call: TRBD2; j_call: TRBJ2-5; cdr3_aa: CASSIALAGGETQYF; cdr3_nt: TGTGCCAGTAGTATAGCACTAGCGGGAGGGGAGACCCAGTACTTC
clone_size: once; v_call: TRBV29-1; d_call: TRBD1; j_call: TRBJ2-2; cdr3_aa: CSVDPGQGARGELFF; cdr3_nt: TGCAGCGTTGATCCGGGACAGGGGGCGCGAGGGGAGCTGTTTTTT
clone_size: .; v_call: TRBV28; d_call: TRBD1; j_call: TRBJ2-5; cdr3_aa: CASIPTGGEVETQYF; cdr3_nt: TGTGCCAGCATTCCCACAGGGGGCGAGGTAGAGACCCAGTACTTC
clone_size: .; v_call: TRBV11-2; d_call: .; j_call: TRBJ2-5; cdr3_aa: CASSFILLETQYF; cdr3_nt: TGTGCCAGCAGCTTCATCCTTTTAGAGACCCAGTACTTC
clone_size: once; v_call: TRBV5-1; d_call: TRBD1; j_call: TRBJ1-1; cdr3_aa: CASSLGDRETAEAFF; cdr3_nt: TGCGCCAGCAGCTTGGGGGACAGGGAGACGGCTGAAGCTTTCTTT
clone_size: .; v_call: TRBV7-8; d_call: TRBD2; j_call: TRBJ2-3; cdr3_aa: CASSPPGGGPIYAQYF; cdr3_nt: TGTGCCAGCAGCCCCCCGGGAGGGGGTCCCATATACGCGCAGTATTTT
clone_size: .; v_call: TRBV6-1; d_call: .; j_call: TRBJ2-3; cdr3_aa: CASSSWAAGDTQYF; cdr3_nt: TGTGCCAGCAGTAGTTGGGCAGCTGGGGATACGCAGTATTTT
clone_size: .; v_call: TRBV6-1; d_call: .; j_call: TRBJ2-4; cdr3_aa: CASSEKQGITIQYF; cdr3_nt: TGTGCCAGCAGTGAAAAACAGGGAATTACCATTCAGTACTTC
clone_size: few; v_call: TRBV27; d_call: TRBD2; j_call: TRBJ2-2; cdr3_aa: CASSSPPSGRANTGELFF; cdr3_nt: TGTGCCAGCAGTTCTCCCCCTAGCGGGAGGGCGAACACCGGGGAGCTGTTTTTT
clone_size: few; v_call: TRBV6-1; d_call: .; j_call: TRBJ1-5; cdr3_aa: CASSEGYSNQPQHF; cdr3_nt: TGTGCCAGCAGTGAAGGGTATAGCAATCAGCCCCAGCATTTT
clone_size: .; v_call: TRBV28; d_call: TRBD2; j_call: TRBJ2-3; cdr3_aa: CASSSLGLAGGPRDTQYF; cdr3_nt: TGTGCCAGCAGTTCTTTGGGACTAGCGGGAGGGCCTCGAGATACGCAGTATTTT
clone_size: few; v_call: TRBV4-2; d_call: TRBD2; j_call: TRBJ2-7; cdr3_aa: CASSLREGYEQYF; cdr3_nt: TGTGCCAGCAGTCTCCGGGAGGGCTACGAGCAGTACTTC
clone_size: few; v_call: TRBV27; d_call: .; j_call: TRBJ1-5; cdr3_aa: CASSSREGQPQHF; cdr3_nt: TGTGCCAGCAGTTCCAGGGAAGGCCAGCCCCAGCATTTT
clone_size: .; v_call: TRBV28; d_call: TRBD1; j_call: TRBJ1-1; cdr3_aa: CASSLPRIQGRTEAFF; cdr3_nt: TGTGCCAGCAGTTTGCCCCGAATACAGGGGAGGACTGAAGCTTTCTTT
clone_size: .; v_call: TRBV2; d_call: .; j_call: TRBJ1-5; cdr3_aa: CASSDSGGNQPQHF; cdr3_nt: TGTGCCAGCAGTGATTCAGGGGGCAATCAGCCCCAGCATTTT
clone_size: .; v_call: TRBV6-4; d_call: .; j_call: TRBJ1-1; cdr3_aa: CASSDSTKGGGRTEAFF; cdr3_nt: TGTGCCAGCAGTGACTCAACGAAAGGCGGGGGAAGGACTGAAGCTTTCTTT
clone_size: once; v_call: TRBV18; d_call: .; j_call: TRBJ2-3; cdr3_aa: CASSPPVPVTDTQYF; cdr3_nt: TGTGCCAGCTCACCACCGGTCCCGGTCACAGATACGCAGTATTTT
clone_size: few; v_call: TRBV10-2; d_call: TRBD1; j_call: TRBJ1-1; cdr3_aa: CASTRGQGNVVTEAFF; cdr3_nt: TGCGCCAGCACTCGGGGACAGGGGAATGTTGTCACTGAAGCTTTCTTT
clone_size: .; v_call: TRBV6-1; d_call: .; j_call: TRBJ2-7; cdr3_aa: CASSLSGGGLYEQYF; cdr3_nt: TGTGCCAGCAGCCTTAGCGGAGGAGGACTCTACGAGCAGTACTTC
clone_size: .; v_call: TRBV7-8; d_call: .; j_call: TRBJ2-2; cdr3_aa: CASSLTSPAGELFF; cdr3_nt: TGTGCCAGCAGCCTGACTAGTCCAGCCGGGGAGCTGTTTTTT
clone_size: once; v_call: TRBV30; d_call: .; j_call: TRBJ1-4; cdr3_aa: CAWRKALGPPWEKLFF; cdr3_nt: TGTGCCTGGAGAAAGGCTCTAGGTCCTCCATGGGAAAAACTGTTTTTT
clone_size: .; v_call: TRBV25-1; d_call: TRBD1; j_call: TRBJ2-7; cdr3_aa: CASSAGAGQGREQYF; cdr3_nt: TGTGCCAGCAGTGCCGGAGCGGGACAGGGAAGGGAGCAGTACTTC
clone_size: .; v_call: TRBV9; d_call: .; j_call: TRBJ1-2; cdr3_aa: CASSPREVDGYTF; cdr3_nt: TGTGCCAGCAGCCCACGGGAAGTAGATGGCTACACCTTC